This TCR beta chain stems from a study of Ad26.COV2.S vaccination and SARS-CoV-2 variants. Study information: The donor was enrolled in the Ad26.COV2.S arm of the COV1001 trial. The vaccine Ad26.COV2.S was put into the muscle once, or twice with 56 days between.

Study results and limitations: Measurements of TCR breadth and depth may have given underestimates of the total T cell responses.

V was trimmed by 0 bases and J by 0 bases, leaving 17 bases between them. This CDR3 region has 19 residues. Looked up from germline, CDR1 is LNHNV and CDR2 is YYDKDF (reference sequence). Treatment given: some 20 received Ad26.COV2.S at low or high dose, single or two shots; about 5 received placebo; per-sample allocation not given. Collection of samples fell on day 63 after the first vaccine or placebo injection. The repertoire was sequenced with immunoSEQ multiplex PCR; TCRdb's copy has only in-frame clones and lacks some. Of roughly 350,000 clones listed, more than 85% are singletons. With regard to this clone: No antigen is known for it.

The J gene is TRBJ2-2, the V gene TRBV15; D is unclear. The receptor comes from a person aged 18-65 years who received the Ad26.COV2.S COVID-19 vaccine or a placebo. The source material was peripheral blood, sampled in a trial of Ad26.COV2.S vaccine versus placebo. The CDR3 DNA reads as TGTGCCACCAGCAGAGACGCCGCCGCGGCAGTCTCGAACACCGGGGAGCTGTTTTTT. Translation gives CATSRDAAAAVSNTGELFF.